This TCR beta chain was identified during a study of identifying expanded T cells in peripheral blood. Regarding the study as a whole: Over two and four weeks, about 15 and 19 clones changed, versus around 1.3 between replicates.

Notes on this clone: Its antigen is as yet unknown.

Healthy donors had no documented immune events, such as infections, while sampled. The CDR3 contains 14 residues. Trimming shortened V by 3 bases and J by 1 base, and 10 bases separated the two germline ends. Germline V gene sequence: CDR1 KGHSH, CDR2 LQKENI. Only in-frame clones appear in the TCRdb table, and some are missing; sequencing was by immunoSEQ multiplex PCR. The sample lists around 100,000 clones; 80% to 90% were seen once. The sequenced sample consisted of blood. This clonotype was sampled from a person aged 18 to 69 in good health. The chain couples TRBV18 to TRBJ2-7; tentatively, D is TRBD2 (5 bases). The CDR3 bases are TGTGCCAGCTCACCCTCGGGGAGTTCCTACGAGCAGTACTTC. It specifies CASSPSGSSYEQYF.